This T cell receptor beta chain was observed in a study of cytomegalovirus exposure and HLA in healthy donors (dated 2017 in TCRdb). As for the study more broadly: According to an earlier analysis of 450 to 650 of the donors, about 179 million T cells yielded 117 million unique TCR beta sequences and 276 Gb of sequence data. Five DR-DQ haplotypes were handled as single units for association and clustering, since linkage in the cohort was strong. Class I and class II HLA loci were covered by the typing at four-digit resolution. Donor age, sex, ethnicity and CMV serostatus were collected together with the repertoire data. A later analysis re-analyzed previously published TCR beta repertoires from roughly 690 donors and added high-resolution HLA genotyping to study TCR occurrence patterns. An early release that covered around 590 HLA-typed donors contained about 300 gigabases of sequencing data and 80 million or so unique TCR sequences. Rather than drawing on any new phenotypic data, the later analysis identified candidate immune exposures from TCR beta sequences and the way those sequences occurred across donors. Typing coverage varied by locus: about 620-630 donors for A, B, C, DRB1 and DQB1; around 560 for DQA1; about 600 for DPA1; approximately 470 for DPB1. The study used immunosequencing to profile the T cell repertoires of approximately 690 subjects and linked those repertoires to cytomegalovirus serostatus. An earlier analysis of roughly 580 of the donors used high-throughput TCR beta sequencing to judge whether each TCR beta V gene segment behaved as functional or pseudogenic. High-throughput TCR immunosequencing, statistical association of individual TCRs with disease status, and machine learning were combined to predict cytomegalovirus infection status. A later genetic analysis used genome-wide SNP genotypes for about 65% of the 666 donors, treating that subset as a discovery cohort. Every repertoire in the discovery cohort had been generated on one and the same sequencing platform. The genetic ancestry cluster associated with self-reported Caucasian donors included around 76% of the roughly 380 genotyped donors. On average, around 240,000 unique TCR beta nucleotide sequences were sequenced per donor among about 400 genotyped donors of the cohort, with around 19% of those sequences being non-productive. Besides the first cohort of some 670 subjects, a separate validation cohort made up of over 100 different subjects was used. The study aimed to test whether signatures of past pathogen exposure could be identified by cataloging public T cell receptors.

Based on the germline V gene, the CDR1 and CDR2 sequences are SNHLY and FYNNEI. The CDR3 measures 15 amino acids from cysteine to phenylalanine. Only CDR3 DNA remains: 45 bases, in frame from the first base. The junction carries 11 bases between V and J, which are trimmed by 5 bases and 0 bases respectively. In regard to this clone: The antigen this receptor binds is unknown. Base qualities were left out, and no much larger clone turns up one base away.

Broad study findings and their caveats: A few of the identified cytomegalovirus-associated TCR beta chains were confirmed in vitro to be specific for cytomegalovirus antigens. A later genetic analysis associated a missense DCLRE1C variant with V-gene and J-gene trimming of TCR beta chains, and an independent cohort replicated the association. In a later analysis, most CMV-associated TCR beta chains were found to appear HLA-restricted, with HLA associations seemingly driven largely by CMV exposure. Sequencing depth was assumed to be roughly uniform across donors in the presence/absence analyses, though that assumption may not hold. For the cohort, immune exposure information was limited to CMV serostatus. In a later analysis, around 17,000 TCR beta sequences were associated with specific HLA alleles at a false discovery rate of 0.05. The study gave a list of roughly 150 TCR beta chains associated with cytomegalovirus. The 87-base-pair reads could not distinguish some IMGT-functional V segments, including TRBV6-2 and TRBV6-3, so those segments were excluded. The earlier analysis of around 600 of the donors excluded roughly 16 rarely observed V segments, including chromosome 9 orphons, because counts were too low. Linkage disequilibrium might explain the correlated functional status among segregating V segments, but an unknown experimental factor could not be excluded. Broadly in line with IMGT annotations, most TCR beta V segments showed up in productive rearrangements about 87% or about 30% of the time in an earlier analysis of about 500 of the donors. Across donors, most TCR sequences were observed very rarely, whereas some public TCRs were present in many individuals. The classifier was reported to diagnose cytomegalovirus status with high specificity and sensitivity in both the original and validation cohorts. A later genetic analysis reported fewer N-insertions in productive TCRs among donors in an Asian-associated ancestry cluster than the roughly 700-donor mean. Compared with equally common non-associated chains, HLA-associated TCR beta chains in a later analysis were more clonally expanded and had lower generation probabilities. A further reported finding was that TCR beta sequences accurately predicted the HLA-A and HLA-B alleles for most subjects in the first cohort. When HLA alleles, especially DR and DQ, strongly co-occurred, TCR associations were difficult to assign to individual alleles. Because HLA typing was unavailable for some donors at each locus, only the typed subset was used in association tests. In a later analysis, several top co-occurrence clusters were reported to appear linked to parvovirus B19, influenza, CMV and Epstein-Barr virus. A group of highly shared sequence variants was considered likely to be a technical artifact of the sequencing pipeline. In this cohort, only TCR beta chains were sequenced, and detectable features were limited by the absence of alpha or paired-chain data. In a later analysis, the rate of TCR association differed among HLA loci, with DRB1 alleles having the most associated TCRs and HLA-C alleles having the fewest. It was suggested by the authors that the approach could potentially be generalized to other disease states and immunological phenotypes.

Libraries were prepared through the immunoSEQ multiplex PCR assay. For the multiplex PCR, a mixture combining 60 forward primers for TCR Vbeta segments and 13 reverse primers for TCR Jbeta segments was used. The CDR3 region of rearranged TCR beta genes was amplified from genomic DNA by a multiplex PCR assay. On the Illumina HiSeq System, the amplified TCR beta libraries were sequenced as 87-base-pair reads. The paper's data handling went like this. In a later analysis, tens of millions of unique TCR beta chains were counted across the roughly 670 repertoires, and roughly 10 million of these chains were shared by at least two donors. Raw reads were error-corrected and collapsed into unique sequences by a nearest-neighbor algorithm in which closely related sequences were merged to remove PCR and sequencing errors. To assign V, D and J gene segments, CDR3 sequences were aligned to IMGT reference sequences. For a sequence to be retained, a match of at least six nucleotides was required to both a V gene segment and a J gene segment. Rearrangements were classified as productive when the CDR3 lacked stop codons and remained in frame with V and J, and all other rearrangements were classified as non-productive. CDR3 was defined by IMGT convention, running from the second conserved V-encoded cysteine to the conserved J-encoded phenylalanine. The earlier analysis of some 550 of the donors excluded any sequence lacking an unambiguous match to a single V gene segment. An earlier analysis of approximately 590 of the donors called V segments functional above 56.7% productive rearrangements and segregating when the between-donor standard deviation exceeded 5%. A statistical classification framework was developed to diagnose cytomegalovirus status using the catalog of TCR beta chain sequences. In a later analysis, TCR nucleotide sequences were compared against IMGT/GENE-DB human TR gene sequences so that V and J genes could be assigned. In a later analysis, CDR3 sequences and most-parsimonious VDJ recombination scenarios were assigned using the TCRdist pipeline. In a later analysis, each TCR beta chain was defined by its CDR3 amino acid sequence together with its V-gene family, and reads lacking a unique V-gene family were excluded. In a later analysis, fewer than 600 highly shared, low-generation-probability nucleotide sequences were removed to address suspected cross-contamination and a sequencing artifact. A later analysis calculated a clonal expansion index for each public chain from normalized within-repertoire ranks of inferred template counts. Generation probabilities in a later analysis came from a VDJ recombination model fitted to out-of-frame rearrangements, and those results were checked against IGoR. In a later analysis, hypergeometric tests were used to score TCR-TCR, TCR-HLA and TCR-CMV co-occurrence, with a repertoire-size bias correction applied to TCR pairs. False discovery rates were estimated in a later analysis by permuting HLA or CMV assignments 20 times. In a later analysis, co-occurring TCRs were grouped with DBSCAN, and TCRdist sequence similarity was added when clustering was performed within HLA-allele-positive subsets. For co-occurrence clustering, repertoires with fewer than 30,000 or more than 120,000 public chains were excluded, along with five repertoires with anomalous nucleotide sharing. Entries here come from immuneACCESS through TCRdb and include only in-frame sequences with V and J called. Some clones fail to appear in such tables; in the studies checked, an unresolved V gene covers under half of the shortfall, and the cause of the remainder is unknown. Clonal size and the V and J genes are those of that table, whereas D and trimming came from the DNA. A total of over 200,000 clones appear in this sample, around 80% of them only once. 3.8% of the sample rests with the top ten.

The cohort consisted of 666 healthy bone marrow donors. All cohort members were sampled while nominally healthy, although unrecorded immune exposures were likely present. The donor was CMV seronegative and belonged to the group of 320 or so seronegative cohort members. Every donor gave a peripheral blood sample, and the peripheral blood mononuclear cells from that sample were used for TCR beta sequencing. The Qiagen DNeasy Blood Extraction Kit was used to extract genomic DNA from the blood cell samples. The receptor comes from a male donor in good health and CMV-seronegative. Sequenced sample: PBMCs. The chain was built from TRBV2 and TRBJ2-1; the D segment could be TRBD2, given 6 matching bases. The DNA sequence is given as TGTGCCAGCAGTACGGAGGGACTCTCCTACAATGAGCAGTTCTTC. It specifies CASSTEGLSYNEQFF.